These 10 T cell receptor beta chains originate from one sample sequenced in a study of T cell repertoires in cytomegalovirus infection. TCRdb analysed the reads with MiXCR anew, one entry per CDR3 protein. Altogether about 500,000 distinct CDR3 sequences are present, roughly 34% being singletons, with the ten largest covering under 20%. These TCRs' antigens remain unknown. This specimen was cultured PBMCs, taken from culture after CMV antigen stimulation. Receptors were obtained from a human donor in good health (CMV status not recorded). Some clones in this sample may be carry-over from other donors' samples.

This chain links TRBV20-1 with TRBJ1-6; 7 nucleotides line up with TRBD1. V dropped 6 bases and J dropped 6; count of bases not matched to a gene: 8. Germline V gives CDR1 DFQATT, CDR2 SNEGSKA (reference sequence). The CDR3 has 14 residues. CDR3 DNA sequence: TGCAGTGCCAAAAACAGGGGCGTTAATTCACCCCTCCACTTT. It encodes CSAKNRGVNSPLHF.

The chain carries TRBV11-3 and TRBJ1-4; D is uncertain. This CDR3 region has 12 residues. Germline CDR1 SGHNT, CDR2 YENEEA. The ends were cut back, 3 bases at V and 6 bases at J, with 5 bases in the middle. The CDR3 reads CASSFGYEKLFF. CDR3 DNA sequence: TGTGCCAGCAGCTTCGGGTATGAAAAACTGTTTTTT. Based on the CDR3 plus reference TRBV11-3 and TRBJ1-4, the full variable domain is EAGVVQSPRYKIIEKKQPVAFWCNPISGHNTLYWYLQNLGQGPELLIRYENEEAVDDSQLPKDRFSAERLKGVDSTLKIQPAELGDSAVYLCASSFGYEKLFFGSGTQLSVL.

The chain has TRBV6-2 or TRBV6-3 and TRBJ2-7, with 8 bases that match TRBD2. This CDR3 spans 14 amino acids. The germline CDR1 and CDR2 sequences are MNHEY and SVGEGT. V trimming: 4 bases; J trimming: 7 bases; junction bases outside the gene matches: 9. This chain's CDR3 is CASSSGGSTREQYF. The CDR3 coding sequence is TGTGCCAGCAGTTCGGGGGGGTCAACGAGGGAGCAGTACTTC.

The gene calls are TRBV5-6 and TRBJ1-5; tentative D call: TRBD1 (6 bases). V lost 5 bases and J lost 1, with 13 bases in between. The CDR3 extends over 15 amino acids. Germline V CDR1 and CDR2: SGHDT, YYEEEE. This chain's CDR3 is CASRLQGGSNQPQHF. Written as DNA, the CDR3 is TGTGCCAGCAGGTTACAGGGTGGAAGCAATCAGCCCCAGCATTTT.

The gene calls are TRBV6-6 and TRBJ1-2; D gene ambiguous. Trimming cost V 5 bases and J 5 bases, with 24 bases left between them. Germline V gene sequence: CDR1 MNHNY, CDR2 SVGAGI (reference sequence). This CDR3 has 17 amino acids. CDR3 protein: CASSGPRTRGGWYGYTF. In DNA, the CDR3 is TGTGCCAGCAGTGGCCCCCGGACTCGCGGAGGGTGGTATGGCTACACCTTC.

The chain joins TRBV6-2 or TRBV6-3 to TRBJ1-4, with D unresolved. Deletions cut 6 bases from V and 4 bases from J, with 12 bases between. Germline V gene sequence: CDR1 MNHEY, CDR2 SVGEGT. The CDR3 totals 14 residues. The DNA of the CDR3 is TGTGCCAGCAGACCCACGGGCGATAATGAAAAACTGTTTTTT. It codes for CASRPTGDNEKLFF.

This clonotype appeared many times. The chain couples TRBV7-8 to TRBJ1-2; 8 bases line up with TRBD1. The germline gives CDR1 SGHVS, CDR2 FQNEAQ. The ends lost 5 bases at V and 6 bases at J; junction bases unmatched: 11. This CDR3 is built from 15 residues. The CDR3 DNA reads TGTGCCAGCAGCCCAGCCCTGGACAGGGTGGATGGCTACACCTTC. Amino acids: CASSPALDRVDGYTF.

The rearrangement joins TRBV20-1 to TRBJ2-7; 8 nucleotides agree with TRBD2. The length of the CDR3 is 13 residues. Germline values: CDR1 DFQATT, CDR2 SNEGSKA (reference sequence). V was clipped by 4 bases and J by 2 bases; unmatched bases: 4. CDR3 sequence: CSATGLATYEQYV. CDR3 DNA sequence: TGCAGTGCTACCGGACTAGCCACCTACGAGCAGTACGTC.

The chain links TRBV7-2 to TRBJ2-5, with D perhaps matching TRBD1 (6 bases). The CDR3 extends over 13 amino acids. The V gene lost 3 bases and the J gene lost 5 bases, with 10 bases spanning the gap. Germline loops: CDR1 SGHTA, CDR2 FQGNSA. The CDR3 here is CASSFRTAETQYF. The CDR3 DNA is TGTGCCAGCAGCTTCCGGACAGCGGAGACCCAGTACTTC.

At least ten counts were recorded for this clonotype. The V call is TRBV7-2, the J call TRBJ1-1; D might be TRBD1 (6 bases). This CDR3 has 13 residues. CDR1 and CDR2 (germline): SGHTA, FQGNSA. V was pared by 6 bases and J by 8 bases, with 16 bases between. CDR3 sequence (DNA): TGTGCCAGCAGGACTCCCGGGACAACGGAAGCTTTCTTT. Its protein product is CASRTPGTTEAFF. The variable domain in full, with the rest retrieved from reference TRBV7-2 and TRBJ1-1, is GAGVSQSPSNKVTEKGKDVELRCDPISGHTALYWYRQSLGQGLEFLIYFQGNSAPDKSGLPSDRFSAERTGGSVSTLTIQRTQQEDSAVYLCASRTPGTTEAFFGQGTRLTVV.